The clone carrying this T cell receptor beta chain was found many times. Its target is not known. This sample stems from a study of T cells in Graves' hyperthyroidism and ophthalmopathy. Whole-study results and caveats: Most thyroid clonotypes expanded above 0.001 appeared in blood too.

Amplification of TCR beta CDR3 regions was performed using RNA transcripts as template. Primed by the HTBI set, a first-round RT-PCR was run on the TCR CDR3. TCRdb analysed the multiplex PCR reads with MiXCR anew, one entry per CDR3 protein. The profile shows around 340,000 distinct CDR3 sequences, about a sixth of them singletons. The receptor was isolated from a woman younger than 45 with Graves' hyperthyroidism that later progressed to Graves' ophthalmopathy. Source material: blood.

CDR3 in amino acids: CASSLGVRGYSNQPQHF. DNA of the CDR3: TGTGCCAGCAGCCTAGGGGTACGGGGCTATAGCAATCAGCCCCAGCATTTT. The chain joins TRBV7-8 to TRBJ1-5, with TRBD1 as a possible D gene (5 bases). The CDR3 runs 17 residues. Germline CDR1 and CDR2: SGHVS and FQNEAQ. V gave up 5 bases and J gave up 0 bases, with 17 bases separating them.